The entry below describes one TCR beta chain. CDR3 length: 14 amino acids. Germline assignment: CDR1 SGHRS and CDR2 YFSETQ. These data are taken from a study of monozygotic twins with inflammatory bowel disease. Incorporation of UMIs carrying a 6-nucleotide sample barcode was performed by template switching. Researchers put TCRalpha and TCRbeta cDNA through two nested PCRs lasting approximately 17 and 9 cycles. TCRdb re-called the 5' RACE reads, yielding one record per CDR3 amino acid sequence without DNA. The table lists 200,000 to 250,000 distinct CDR3 sequences. The rearrangement links TRBV5-1 to TRBJ1-2. The sequence was collected from a human donor with ulcerative colitis or Crohn's disease, or a healthy co-twin of an affected twin (not recorded which). The specimen was blood. CDR3: CASSREGGFYGYTF.